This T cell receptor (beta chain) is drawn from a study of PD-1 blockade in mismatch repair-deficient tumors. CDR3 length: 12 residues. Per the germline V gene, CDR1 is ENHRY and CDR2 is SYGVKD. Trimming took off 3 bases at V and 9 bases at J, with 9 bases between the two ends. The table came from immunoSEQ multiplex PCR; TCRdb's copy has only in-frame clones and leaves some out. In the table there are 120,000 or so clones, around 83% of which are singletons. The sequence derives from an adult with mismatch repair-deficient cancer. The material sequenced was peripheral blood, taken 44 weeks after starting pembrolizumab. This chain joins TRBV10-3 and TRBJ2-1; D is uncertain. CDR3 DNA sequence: TGTGCCATCAGTGATCTTGTCAGTGAGCAGTTCTTC. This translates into CAISDLVSEQFF.